This record covers a single T cell receptor (beta chain). Antigen: not known. Measured with immunoSEQ multiplex PCR; TCRdb has only the in-frame clones, and not every one. In the table there are about 2.5 million clones, about nine tenths of which are singletons. Germline V lookup: CDR1 MDHEN, CDR2 SYDVKM. Losses at the gene ends were 2 bases for V and 2 bases for J; bases not matched to a gene: 6. The CDR3 extends over 16 amino acids. The sample originates from a study of shared clonotypes between healthy human individuals. Findings and caveats of the study: When naive CD4 clonotypes were compared across a handful of donors, around 4.6% were shared.

Sequencing was performed on naive CD4+ T cells from PBMCs. The subset is: CD45RA+ positively selected. V gene TRBV28 combines with J gene TRBJ2-1; 7 bases match TRBD2. The clonotype originates from a man aged 18 to 29 in good health. Some clones in this sample may be carry-over from other donors' samples. This CDR3 reads CASSLSGMGTYNEQFF. The CDR3 DNA follows: TGTGCCAGCAGTTTAAGCGGGATGGGGACCTACAATGAGCAGTTCTTC. Full variable domain (outside the CDR3, taken from reference TRBV28 and TRBJ2-1): DVKVTQSSRYLVKRTGEKVFLECVQDMDHENMFWYRQDPGLGLRLIYFSYDVKMKEKGDIPEGYSVSREKKERFSLILESASTNQTSMYLCASSLSGMGTYNEQFFGPGTRLTVL.